This TCR beta chain came from a study of T cell changes during pregnancy in multiple sclerosis. The V and J ends lost 3 bases and 1 base respectively, with 22 bases between them. Germline loops: CDR1 LNHDA, CDR2 SQIVND (reference sequence). The CDR3 runs 19 residues. Assay used: immunoSEQ multiplex PCR; TCRdb lists only in-frame clones, some missing. Here the sample spans more than 70,000 clones, 93% being singletons. V and J are TRBV19 and TRBJ1-3; D ambiguous. This receptor was taken from a female donor with multiple sclerosis, enrolled in a pregnancy study. Material: peripheral blood, obtained in the second trimester of pregnancy. CDR3 amino acids: CASSISWDEGSMSGNTIYF. For the CDR3, the DNA is TGTGCCAGTAGTATTTCGTGGGATGAGGGTAGCATGTCTGGAAACACCATATATTTT. The whole variable domain, filled in from reference TRBV19 and TRBJ1-3, reads DGGITQSPKYLFRKEGQNVTLSCEQNLNHDAMYWYRQDPGQGLRLIYYSQIVNDFQKGDIAEGYSVSREKKESFPLTVTSAQKNPTAFYLCASSISWDEGSMSGNTIYFGEGSWLTVV.